These T cell receptor beta chains were read from a single sample in a study of blood T cell repertoires in COVID-19. The assay was immunoSEQ multiplex PCR, and TCRdb's table has in-frame clones only and misses some. The sample contains about 150,000 clones, roughly 85% of which appear only once. Source material: peripheral blood. The receptors derive from a woman of 80 years or more with acute or convalescent COVID-19. Each CDR3 is given with its conserved first and last residue. The D gene is left open where the match is weak. Not every row has a clone size; where given, it reads once, few, many or a size class.

NA,TRBV3-1/TRBV3-2,TRBJ2-7,NA,TGTGCCAGCAGCCAAGACGGGGTAGGGTCGGGCGAGCAGTACTTC,CASSQDGVGSGEQYF
NA,TRBV2,TRBJ2-5,NA,TGTGCCAGCAGTGGCTTGACTAGACAAGAGACCCAGTACTTC,CASSGLTRQETQYF
once,TRBV5-1,TRBJ2-5,NA,TGCGCCAGCAGCTTGGCCCGGGCAGGGGATCGACGAGAGACCCAGTACTTC,CASSLARAGDRRETQYF
NA,TRBV2,TRBJ1-5,TRBD1,TGTGCCAGCAGTGATGGCCAGGGGGTCAATCAGCCCCAGCATTTT,CASSDGQGVNQPQHF
NA,TRBV29-1,TRBJ1-1,NA,TGCAGCGGAGGGTCCTTGAACACTGAAGCTTTCTTT,CSGGSLNTEAFF
few,TRBV5-1,TRBJ1-4,NA,TGCGCCAGCAGCTTGGGTACTACAACTAATGAAAAACTGTTTTTT,CASSLGTTTNEKLFF
NA,TRBV20-1,TRBJ2-1,TRBD2,TGCAGTGCTAGTAATTTCCAACTAGCGGGGGGGCCAAATGAGCAGTTCTTC,CSASNFQLAGGPNEQFF
NA,TRBV5-4,TRBJ2-3,TRBD2,TGTGCCAGCAGGCTAGCGGGAGGGCCTTTTGATACGCAGTATTTT,CASRLAGGPFDTQYF
NA,TRBV29-1,TRBJ1-1,NA,TGCAGCGTTGGTCTCAGGTTGGGCACTGAAGCTTTCTTT,CSVGLRLGTEAFF
NA,TRBV24-1,TRBJ1-5,NA,TGTGCCAGCGGTGGTAGCAATCAGCCCCAGCATTTT,CASGGSNQPQHF
NA,TRBV9,TRBJ1-1,NA,TGTGCCAGCGGCCGCAGGGCCTTCATGAACACTGAAGCTTTCTTT,CASGRRAFMNTEAFF
NA,TRBV6-5,TRBJ2-1,TRBD1,TGTGCCAGCAGCTCCGGGACAGGGCTTTACAATGAGCAGTTCTTC,CASSSGTGLYNEQFF
NA,TRBV27,TRBJ1-4,TRBD1,TGTGCCAGCAGTCCTGGACAGGGGTCTCCAACTAATGAAAAACTGTTTTTT,CASSPGQGSPTNEKLFF
NA,TRBV6-5,TRBJ1-4,TRBD1,TGTGCCAGCAGTCCCACCCGGGACAGGGGCGAAAAACTGTTTTTT,CASSPTRDRGEKLFF
NA,TRBV28,TRBJ1-1,NA,TGTGCCAGCGGACTTGGGGGGGGTAACGCTGAAGCTTTCTTT,CASGLGGGNAEAFF
NA,TRBV10-3,TRBJ2-1,TRBD2,TGTGCCATCAGTGAGCAGCGGGGCTCCTACAATGAGCAGTTCTTC,CAISEQRGSYNEQFF
few,TRBV23-1,TRBJ1-4,TRBD1,TGCGCCAGCCAGGACAGGGCAAAACTGTTTTTT,CASQDRAKLFF
NA,TRBV29-1,TRBJ2-1,NA,TGCAGCGTTGACAGAAGCCAGAGGGAGCAGTTCTTC,CSVDRSQREQFF
NA,TRBV11-3,TRBJ2-2,TRBD2,TGTGCCAGCAGCTTAGATGGCCTAGCGGGAGGTGCCGGGGAGCTGTTTTTT,CASSLDGLAGGAGELFF
NA,TRBV7-6,TRBJ2-7,TRBD2,TGTGCCAGCAGCTCTAGCGGGAACGAGCAGTACTTC,CASSSSGNEQYF
NA,TRBV11-3,TRBJ2-2,TRBD2,TGTGCCAGCAGCGGGGGAGCGGGAGGCGGCACCGGGGAGCTGTTTTTT,CASSGGAGGGTGELFF
NA,TRBV5-1,TRBJ1-1,TRBD1,TGCGCCAGCAGTTCTGACAGGGGGATGAACACTGAAGCTTTCTTT,CASSSDRGMNTEAFF
once,TRBV28,TRBJ2-3,NA,TGTGCCAGCGGGCAGGGTTTATACACAGATACGCAGTATTTT,CASGQGLYTDTQYF
NA,TRBV15,TRBJ1-1,NA,TGTGCCACCAGCAGACCGGACAGCACTGAAGCTTTCTTT,CATSRPDSTEAFF
NA,TRBV7-3,TRBJ2-5,NA,TGTGCCAGCAGCTTAAATGGAGGAAAAGAGACCCAGTACTTC,CASSLNGGKETQYF
once,TRBV21-1,TRBJ1-2,NA,TGTGCCAGCACTAAGCCTACCGGGACACCGACTAACTATGGCTACACCTTC,CASTKPTGTPTNYGYTF
NA,TRBV27,TRBJ1-2,NA,TGTGCCAGCAAAACGCAGGGTATTCATGGCTACACCTTC,CASKTQGIHGYTF
NA,TRBV19,TRBJ1-5,TRBD1,TGTGCCAGTAGCGGGACAGGCAATCAGCCCCAGCATTTT,CASSGTGNQPQHF
NA,TRBV7-6,TRBJ2-7,TRBD1,TGTGCCAGCAGCGCCCGACAGGGGACCGCCTACGAGCAGTACTTC,CASSARQGTAYEQYF
NA,TRBV7-2,TRBJ2-7,TRBD1,TGTGCCAGCAGCTCCGCCGGGACAGGGTTTTACGAGCAGTACTTC,CASSSAGTGFYEQYF
NA,TRBV29-1,TRBJ2-7,NA,TGCAGCGTTGGTCCCGGGTCCGAGCAGTACTTC,CSVGPGSEQYF
once,TRBV19,TRBJ1-1,NA,TGTGCCAGTAGTCCCAGGGCGGTGAACACTGAAGCTTTCTTT,CASSPRAVNTEAFF
once,TRBV5-1,TRBJ2-2,NA,TGCGCCAGCAGCTTGGCGATGGGGGCCACCGGGGAGCTGTTTTTT,CASSLAMGATGELFF
NA,TRBV7-2,TRBJ2-7,TRBD1,TGTGCCAGCAGCTCTTCCCGGGACAGGGTAATTAGGGTGCAGTACTTC,CASSSSRDRVIRVQYF
NA,TRBV30,TRBJ2-4,NA,TGTGCCTGGAGCCCCAGAGCCAAAAACATTCAGTACTTC,CAWSPRAKNIQYF
NA,TRBV28,TRBJ1-6,NA,TGTGCCACAGAGTACAGCCCCCGTCGCACCCTCCACTTT,CATEYSPRRTLHF
NA,TRBV19,TRBJ1-5,TRBD1,TGTGCCAGTACCCTAGCCCCCCGACAGGGGGACAATCAGCCCCAGCATTTT,CASTLAPRQGDNQPQHF
NA,TRBV6-5,TRBJ1-6,TRBD1,TGTGCCAGCAGCCGACAGGACAGGTTTGGTTCACCCCTCCACTTT,CASSRQDRFGSPLHF
NA,TRBV9,TRBJ2-2,NA,TGTGCCAGCAGCGTAGGGCCCCGGAACACCGGGGAGCTGTTTTTT,CASSVGPRNTGELFF
NA,TRBV27,TRBJ2-7,TRBD2,TGTGCCAGCAGCCGGGGGGGTGCCTACGAGCAGTACTTC,CASSRGGAYEQYF